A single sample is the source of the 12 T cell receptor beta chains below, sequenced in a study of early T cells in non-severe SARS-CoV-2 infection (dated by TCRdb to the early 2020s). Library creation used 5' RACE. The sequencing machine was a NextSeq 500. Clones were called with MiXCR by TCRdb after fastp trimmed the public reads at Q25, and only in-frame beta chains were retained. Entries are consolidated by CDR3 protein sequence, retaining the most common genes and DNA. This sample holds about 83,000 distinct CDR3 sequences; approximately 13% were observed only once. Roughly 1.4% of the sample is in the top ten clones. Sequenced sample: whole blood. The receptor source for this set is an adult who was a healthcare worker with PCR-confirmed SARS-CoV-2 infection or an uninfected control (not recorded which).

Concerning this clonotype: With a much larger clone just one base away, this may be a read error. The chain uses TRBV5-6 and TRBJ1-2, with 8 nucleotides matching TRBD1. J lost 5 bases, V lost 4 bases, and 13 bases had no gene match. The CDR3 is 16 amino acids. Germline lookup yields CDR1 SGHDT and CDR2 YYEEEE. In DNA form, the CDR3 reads TGTGCCAGCAGCCCCCGAGGGGCAGGGGGCGGGTATGGCTACACCTTC. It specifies CASSPRGAGGGYGYTF.

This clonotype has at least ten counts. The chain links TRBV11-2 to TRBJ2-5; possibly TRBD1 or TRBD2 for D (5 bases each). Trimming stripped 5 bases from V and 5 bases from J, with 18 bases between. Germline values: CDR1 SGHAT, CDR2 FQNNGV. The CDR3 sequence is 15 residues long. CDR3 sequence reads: CASSPPLRGPETQYF. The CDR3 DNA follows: TGTGCCAGCAGCCCTCCCCTTCGGGGCCCGGAGACCCAGTACTTC.

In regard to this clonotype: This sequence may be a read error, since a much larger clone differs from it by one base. The CDR3 sequence is CASNLKGTDTEAFF. CDR3 nucleotides: TGTGCCAGCAACTTAAAGGGGACGGACACTGAAGCTTTCTTT. This chain joins TRBV7-2 and TRBJ1-1, with a weak D call TRBD1 (5 bases). This CDR3 spans 14 amino acids. Germline V gene sequence: CDR1 SGHTA, CDR2 FQGNSA.

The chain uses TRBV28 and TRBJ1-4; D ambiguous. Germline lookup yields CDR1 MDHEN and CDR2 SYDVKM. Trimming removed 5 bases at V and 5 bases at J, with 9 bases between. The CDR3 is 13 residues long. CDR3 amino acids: CASSLRANEKLFF. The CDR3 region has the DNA TGTGCCAGCAGTCTACGGGCGAATGAAAAACTGTTTTTT.

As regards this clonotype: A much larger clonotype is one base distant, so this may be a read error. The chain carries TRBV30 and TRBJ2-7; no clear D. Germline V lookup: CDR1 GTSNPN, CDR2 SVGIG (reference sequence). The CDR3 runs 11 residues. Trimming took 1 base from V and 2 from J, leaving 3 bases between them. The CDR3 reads CAWSATYEQYF. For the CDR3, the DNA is TGTGCCTGGAGTGCCACCTACGAGCAGTACTTC.

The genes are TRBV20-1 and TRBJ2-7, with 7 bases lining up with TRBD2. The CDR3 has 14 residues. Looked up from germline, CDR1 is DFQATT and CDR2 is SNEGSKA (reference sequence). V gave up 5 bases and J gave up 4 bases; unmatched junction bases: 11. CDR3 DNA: TGCAGTGCTGTAACGGGACTATGGGGGTACGAGCAGTACTTC. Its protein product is CSAVTGLWGYEQYF.

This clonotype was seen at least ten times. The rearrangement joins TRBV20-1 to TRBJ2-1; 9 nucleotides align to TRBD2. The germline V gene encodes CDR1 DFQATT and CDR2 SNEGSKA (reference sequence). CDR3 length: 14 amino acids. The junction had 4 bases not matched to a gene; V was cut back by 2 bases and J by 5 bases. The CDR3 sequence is CSARLAGENNEQFF. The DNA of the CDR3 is TGCAGTGCTAGATTAGCGGGGGAAAACAATGAGCAGTTCTTC.

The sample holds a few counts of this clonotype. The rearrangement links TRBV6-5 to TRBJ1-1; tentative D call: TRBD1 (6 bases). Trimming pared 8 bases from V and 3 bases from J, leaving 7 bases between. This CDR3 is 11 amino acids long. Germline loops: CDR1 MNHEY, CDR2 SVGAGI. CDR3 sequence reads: CASGGDTEAFF. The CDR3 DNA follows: TGTGCCAGCGGGGGCGACACTGAAGCTTTCTTT.

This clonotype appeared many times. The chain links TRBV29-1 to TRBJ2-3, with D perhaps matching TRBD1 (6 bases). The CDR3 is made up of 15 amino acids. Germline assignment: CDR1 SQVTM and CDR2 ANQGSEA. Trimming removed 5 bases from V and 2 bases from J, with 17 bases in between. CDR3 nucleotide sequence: TGCAGCGTTTGTATGGGGGCTAGCCTCACAGATACGCAGTATTTT. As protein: CSVCMGASLTDTQYF.

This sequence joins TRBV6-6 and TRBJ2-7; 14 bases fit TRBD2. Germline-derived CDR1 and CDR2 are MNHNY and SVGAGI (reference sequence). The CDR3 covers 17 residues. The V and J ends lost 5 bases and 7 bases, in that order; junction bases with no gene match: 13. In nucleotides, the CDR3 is TGTGCCAGCAGTACCAGGCCTAGACTAGCGGGGGGGCAAGAGCAGTACTTC. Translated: CASSTRPRLAGGQEQYF.

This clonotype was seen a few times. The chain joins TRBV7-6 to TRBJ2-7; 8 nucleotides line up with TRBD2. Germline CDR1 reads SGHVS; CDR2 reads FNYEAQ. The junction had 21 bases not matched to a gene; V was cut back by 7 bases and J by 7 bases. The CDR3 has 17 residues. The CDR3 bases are TGTGCCAGCACCCTTAGTGTAGGATTCGGGACTAGTGCTGAGCAGTACTTC. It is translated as CASTLSVGFGTSAEQYF.

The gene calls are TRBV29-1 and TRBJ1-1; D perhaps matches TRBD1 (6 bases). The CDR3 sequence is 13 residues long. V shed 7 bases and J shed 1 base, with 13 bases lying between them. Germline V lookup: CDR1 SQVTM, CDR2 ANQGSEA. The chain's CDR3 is CSAQQGGNTEAFF. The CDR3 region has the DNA TGCAGCGCTCAACAGGGAGGGAACACTGAAGCTTTCTTT. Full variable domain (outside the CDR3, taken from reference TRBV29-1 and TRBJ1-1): SAVISQKPSRDICQRGTSLTIQCQVDSQVTMMFWYRQQPGQSLTLIATANQGSEATYESGFVIDKFPISRPNLTFSTLTVSNMSPEDSSIYLCSAQQGGNTEAFFGQGTRLTVV.